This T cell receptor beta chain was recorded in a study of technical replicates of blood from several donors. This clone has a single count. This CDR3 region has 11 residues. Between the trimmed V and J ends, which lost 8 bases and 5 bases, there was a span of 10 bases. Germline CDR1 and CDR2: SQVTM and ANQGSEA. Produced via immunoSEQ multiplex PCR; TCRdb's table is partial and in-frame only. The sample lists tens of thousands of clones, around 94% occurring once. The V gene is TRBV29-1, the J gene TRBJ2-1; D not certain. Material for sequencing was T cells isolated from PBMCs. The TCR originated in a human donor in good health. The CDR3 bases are TGCAGCCCCCGGTCGGACAATGAGCAGTTCTTC. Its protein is CSPRSDNEQFF.